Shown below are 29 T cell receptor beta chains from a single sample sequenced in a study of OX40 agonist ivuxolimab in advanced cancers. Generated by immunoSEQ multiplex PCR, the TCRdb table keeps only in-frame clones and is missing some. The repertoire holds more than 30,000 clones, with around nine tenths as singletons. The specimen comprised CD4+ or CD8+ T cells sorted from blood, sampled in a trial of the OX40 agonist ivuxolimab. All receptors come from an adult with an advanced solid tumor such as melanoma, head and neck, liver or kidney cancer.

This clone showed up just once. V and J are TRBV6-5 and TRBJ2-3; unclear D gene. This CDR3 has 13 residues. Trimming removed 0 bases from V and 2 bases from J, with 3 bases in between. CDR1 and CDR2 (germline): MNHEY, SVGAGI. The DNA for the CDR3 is TGTGCCAGCAGTTACTCACTCACAGATACGCAGTATTTT. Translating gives CASSYSLTDTQYF.

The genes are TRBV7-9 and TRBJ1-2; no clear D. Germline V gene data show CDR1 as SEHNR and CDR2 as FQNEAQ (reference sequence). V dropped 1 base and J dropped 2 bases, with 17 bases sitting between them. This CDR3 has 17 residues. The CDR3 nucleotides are TGTGCCAGCAGCTTAGAGGACCGGGCCGTACCCAACTATGGCTACACCTTC. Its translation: CASSLEDRAVPNYGYTF.

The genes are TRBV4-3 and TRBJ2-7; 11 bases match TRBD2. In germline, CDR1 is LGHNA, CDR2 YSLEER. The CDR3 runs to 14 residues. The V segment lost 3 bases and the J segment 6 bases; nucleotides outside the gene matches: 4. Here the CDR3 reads CASSQATSGGEQYF. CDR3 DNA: TGCGCCAGCAGCCAGGCAACTAGCGGGGGCGAGCAGTACTTC.

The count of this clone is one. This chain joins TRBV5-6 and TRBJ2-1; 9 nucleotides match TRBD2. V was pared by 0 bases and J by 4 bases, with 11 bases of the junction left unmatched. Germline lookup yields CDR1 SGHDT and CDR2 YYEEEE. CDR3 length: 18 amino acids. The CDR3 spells CASSLGASGMEGYNEQFF. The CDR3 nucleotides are TGTGCCAGCAGCTTGGGGGCTAGCGGGATGGAGGGGTACAATGAGCAGTTCTTC. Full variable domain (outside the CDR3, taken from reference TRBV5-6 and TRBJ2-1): DAGVTQSPTHLIKTRGQQVTLRCSPKSGHDTVSWYQQALGQGPQFIFQYYEEEERQRGNFPDRFSGHQFPNYSSELNVNALLLGDSALYLCASSLGASGMEGYNEQFFGPGTRLTVL.

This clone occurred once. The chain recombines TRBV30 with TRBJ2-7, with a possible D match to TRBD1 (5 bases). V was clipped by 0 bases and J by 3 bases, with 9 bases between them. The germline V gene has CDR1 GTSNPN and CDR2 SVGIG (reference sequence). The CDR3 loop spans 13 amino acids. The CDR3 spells CAWSVGAGYEQYF. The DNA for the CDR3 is TGTGCCTGGAGTGTAGGGGCAGGCTACGAGCAGTACTTC. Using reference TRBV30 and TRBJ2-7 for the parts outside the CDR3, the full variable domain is SQTIHQWPATLVQPVGSPLSLECTVEGTSNPNLYWYRQAAGRGLQLLFYSVGIGQISSEVPQNLSASRPQDRQFILSSKKLLLSDSGFYLCAWSVGAGYEQYFGPGTRLTVT.

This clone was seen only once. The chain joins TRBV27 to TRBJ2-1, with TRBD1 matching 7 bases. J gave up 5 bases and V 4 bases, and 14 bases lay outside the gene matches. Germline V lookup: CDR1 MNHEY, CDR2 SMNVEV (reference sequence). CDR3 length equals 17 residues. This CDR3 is CASSSRQGLYTNNEQFF. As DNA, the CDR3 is TGTGCCAGCAGTTCACGACAGGGTCTGTATACCAACAATGAGCAGTTCTTC.

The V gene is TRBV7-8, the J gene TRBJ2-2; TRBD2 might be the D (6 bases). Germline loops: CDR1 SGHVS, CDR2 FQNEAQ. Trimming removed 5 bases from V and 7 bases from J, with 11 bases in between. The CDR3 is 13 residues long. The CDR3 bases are TGTGCCAGCAGCCTGGGAGGCTTCGGGGAGCTGTTTTTT. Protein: CASSLGGFGELFF.

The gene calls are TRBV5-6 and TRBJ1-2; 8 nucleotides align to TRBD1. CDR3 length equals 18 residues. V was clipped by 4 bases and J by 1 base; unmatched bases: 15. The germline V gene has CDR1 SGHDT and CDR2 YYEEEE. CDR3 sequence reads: CASSGGERQGLYNYGYTF. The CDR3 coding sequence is TGTGCCAGCAGCGGCGGAGAACGACAGGGGCTTTATAACTATGGCTACACCTTC.

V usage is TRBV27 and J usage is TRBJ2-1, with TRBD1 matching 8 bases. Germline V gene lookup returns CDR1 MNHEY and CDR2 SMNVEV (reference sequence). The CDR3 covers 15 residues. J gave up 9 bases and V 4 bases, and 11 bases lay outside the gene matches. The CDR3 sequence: CASSSRQGRVTEQFF. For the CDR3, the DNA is TGTGCCAGCAGTTCCCGACAGGGGCGGGTTACTGAGCAGTTCTTC.

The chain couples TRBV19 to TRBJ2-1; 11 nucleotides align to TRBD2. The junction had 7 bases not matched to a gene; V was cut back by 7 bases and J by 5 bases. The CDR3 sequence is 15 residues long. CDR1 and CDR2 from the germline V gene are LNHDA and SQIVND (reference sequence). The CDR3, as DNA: TGTGCCAGTATGGCTAGCGGGAGGCCCAACAATGAGCAGTTCTTC. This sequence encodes CASMASGRPNNEQFF.

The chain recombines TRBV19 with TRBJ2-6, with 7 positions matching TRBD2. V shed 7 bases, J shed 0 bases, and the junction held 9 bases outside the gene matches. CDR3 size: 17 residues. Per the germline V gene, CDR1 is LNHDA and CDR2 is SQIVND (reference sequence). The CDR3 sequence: CASTLGGGPSGANVLTF. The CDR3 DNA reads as TGTGCCAGTACCCTGGGCGGGGGACCCTCTGGGGCCAACGTCCTGACTTTC.

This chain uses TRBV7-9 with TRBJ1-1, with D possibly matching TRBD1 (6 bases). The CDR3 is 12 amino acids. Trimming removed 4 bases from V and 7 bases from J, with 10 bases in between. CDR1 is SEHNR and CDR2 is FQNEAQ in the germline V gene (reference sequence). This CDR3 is CASSYRVLEAFF. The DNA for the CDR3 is TGTGCCAGCAGCTACAGGGTCCTTGAAGCTTTCTTT.

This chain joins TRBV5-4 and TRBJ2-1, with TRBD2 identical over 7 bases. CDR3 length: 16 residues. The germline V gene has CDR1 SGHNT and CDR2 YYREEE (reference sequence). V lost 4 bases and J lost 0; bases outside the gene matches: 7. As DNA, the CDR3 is TGTGCCAGCAGCCCGGGAGGCGGGAGCTCCTACAATGAGCAGTTCTTC. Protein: CASSPGGGSSYNEQFF. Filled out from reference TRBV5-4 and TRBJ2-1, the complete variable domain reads ETGVTQSPTHLIKTRGQQVTLRCSSQSGHNTVSWYQQALGQGPQFIFQYYREEENGRGNFPPRFSGLQFPNYSSELNVNALELDDSALYLCASSPGGGSSYNEQFFGPGTRLTVL.

The CDR3 reads CAWSRRQTYEQYF. CDR3 bases: TGTGCCTGGAGTAGGAGACAGACCTACGAGCAGTACTTC. The V and J genes are TRBV30 and TRBJ2-7; perhaps TRBD1 as D (5 bases). The CDR3 sequence is 13 residues long. The V gene's germline CDR1 is GTSNPN and CDR2 SVGIG (reference sequence). V was pared by 2 bases and J by 2 bases, with 10 bases between.

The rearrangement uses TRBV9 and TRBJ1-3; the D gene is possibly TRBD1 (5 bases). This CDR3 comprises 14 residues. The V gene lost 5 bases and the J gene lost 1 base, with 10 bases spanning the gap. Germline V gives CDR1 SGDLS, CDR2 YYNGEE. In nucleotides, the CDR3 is TGTGCCAGCAGTGAAACAGGTTCTGGAAACACCATATATTTT. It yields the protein CASSETGSGNTIYF.

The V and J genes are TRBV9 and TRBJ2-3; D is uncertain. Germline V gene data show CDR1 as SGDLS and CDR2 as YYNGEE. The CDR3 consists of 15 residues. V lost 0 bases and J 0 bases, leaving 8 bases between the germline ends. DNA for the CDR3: TGTGCCAGCAGCGTAGAGGTACCTAGCACAGATACGCAGTATTTT. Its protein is CASSVEVPSTDTQYF.

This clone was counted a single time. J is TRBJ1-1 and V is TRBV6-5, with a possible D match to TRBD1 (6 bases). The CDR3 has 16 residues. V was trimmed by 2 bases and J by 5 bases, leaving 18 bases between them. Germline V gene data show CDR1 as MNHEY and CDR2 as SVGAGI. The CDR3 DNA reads TGTGCCAGCAGTTACCAAGAAGGGGGAGTACGGACTGAAGCTTTCTTT. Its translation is CASSYQEGGVRTEAFF.

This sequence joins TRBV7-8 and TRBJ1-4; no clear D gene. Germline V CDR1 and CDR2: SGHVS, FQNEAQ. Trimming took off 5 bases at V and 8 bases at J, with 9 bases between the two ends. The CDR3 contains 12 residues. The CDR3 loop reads CASSPLGEKLFF. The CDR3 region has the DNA TGTGCCAGCAGCCCATTAGGGGAAAAACTGTTTTTT. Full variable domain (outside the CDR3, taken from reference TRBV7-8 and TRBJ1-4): GAGVSQSPRYKVAKRGQDVALRCDPISGHVSLFWYQQALGQGPEFLTYFQNEAQLDKSGLPSDRFFAERPEGSVSTLKIQRTQQEDSAVYLCASSPLGEKLFFGSGTQLSVL.

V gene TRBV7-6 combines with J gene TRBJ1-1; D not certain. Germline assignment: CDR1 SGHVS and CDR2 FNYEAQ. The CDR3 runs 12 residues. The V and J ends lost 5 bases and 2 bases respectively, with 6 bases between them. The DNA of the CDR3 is TGTGCCAGCAGCCCACCAAACACTGAAGCTTTCTTT. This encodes CASSPPNTEAFF.

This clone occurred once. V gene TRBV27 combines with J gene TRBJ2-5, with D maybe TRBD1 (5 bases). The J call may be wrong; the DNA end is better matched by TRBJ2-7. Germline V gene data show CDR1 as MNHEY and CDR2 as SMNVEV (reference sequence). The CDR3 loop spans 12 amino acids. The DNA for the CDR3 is TGTGCCAGCTCCGAGGCAGGGAACGAGCAGTACTTC. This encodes CASSEAGNEQYF.

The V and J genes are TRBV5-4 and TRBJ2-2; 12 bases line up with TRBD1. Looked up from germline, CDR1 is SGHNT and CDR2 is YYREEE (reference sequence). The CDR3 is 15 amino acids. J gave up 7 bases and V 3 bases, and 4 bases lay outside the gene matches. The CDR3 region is CASSSGTGGIGELFF. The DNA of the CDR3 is TGTGCCAGCAGCTCCGGGACAGGGGGCATCGGGGAGCTGTTTTTT.

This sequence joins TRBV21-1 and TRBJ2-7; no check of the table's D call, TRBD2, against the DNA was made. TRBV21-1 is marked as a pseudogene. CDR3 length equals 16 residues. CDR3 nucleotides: TGTGCCAGCAGCAAAATTGTCGGGAGGAGCTCCTACGAGCAGTACTTC. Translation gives CASSKIVGRSSYEQYF.

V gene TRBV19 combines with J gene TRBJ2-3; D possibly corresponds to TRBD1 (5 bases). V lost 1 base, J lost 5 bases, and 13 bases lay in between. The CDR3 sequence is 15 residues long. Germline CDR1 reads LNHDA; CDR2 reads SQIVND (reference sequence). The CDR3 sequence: CASSIGGGAGDTQYF. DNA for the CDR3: TGTGCCAGTAGTATAGGGGGCGGAGCCGGAGATACGCAGTATTTT.

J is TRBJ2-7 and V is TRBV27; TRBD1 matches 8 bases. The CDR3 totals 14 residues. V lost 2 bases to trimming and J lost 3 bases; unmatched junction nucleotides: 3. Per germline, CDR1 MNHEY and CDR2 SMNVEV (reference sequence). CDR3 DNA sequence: TGTGCCAGCAGTTTAAACAGGGGGAGCTACGAGCAGTACTTC. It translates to CASSLNRGSYEQYF.

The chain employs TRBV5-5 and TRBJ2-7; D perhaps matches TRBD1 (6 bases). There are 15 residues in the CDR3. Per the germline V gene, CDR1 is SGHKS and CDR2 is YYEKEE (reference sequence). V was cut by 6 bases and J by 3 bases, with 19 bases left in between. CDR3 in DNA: TGTGCCAGCACCTTACAGGGAAGGGAAAACTACGAGCAGTACTTC. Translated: CASTLQGRENYEQYF.

The chain's CDR3 is CASRQGQVTTDTQYF. The CDR3, as DNA: TGTGCCAGCAGGCAGGGACAGGTGACGACAGATACGCAGTATTTT. The chain carries TRBV28 and TRBJ2-3, with TRBD1 identical over 8 bases. The CDR3 has 15 residues. Germline V gives CDR1 MDHEN, CDR2 SYDVKM. Losses at the gene ends were 6 bases for V and 3 bases for J; bases not matched to a gene: 8. The full variable domain, its missing parts supplied by reference TRBV28 and TRBJ2-3, is DVKVTQSSRYLVKRTGEKVFLECVQDMDHENMFWYRQDPGLGLRLIYFSYDVKMKEKGDIPEGYSVSREKKERFSLILESASTNQTSMYLCASRQGQVTTDTQYFGPGTRLTVL.

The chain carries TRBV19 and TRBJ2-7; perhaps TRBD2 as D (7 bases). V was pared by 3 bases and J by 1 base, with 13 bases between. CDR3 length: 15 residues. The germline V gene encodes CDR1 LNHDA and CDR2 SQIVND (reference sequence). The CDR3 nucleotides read TGTGCCAGTAGTATGGGGGCGGGGGCTTCCTACGAGCAGTACTTC. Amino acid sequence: CASSMGAGASYEQYF.

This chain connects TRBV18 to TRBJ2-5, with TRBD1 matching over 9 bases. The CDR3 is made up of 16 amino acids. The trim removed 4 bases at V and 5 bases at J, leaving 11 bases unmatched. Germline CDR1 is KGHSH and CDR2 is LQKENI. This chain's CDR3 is CASSRLPTGGGETQYF. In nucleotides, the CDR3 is TGTGCCAGCTCACGACTGCCTACAGGGGGCGGTGAGACCCAGTACTTC.

CDR3 in amino acids: CASSYGTEYGYTF. The DNA of the CDR3 is TGTGCCAGCAGTTATGGAACGGAGTATGGCTACACCTTC. V usage is TRBV6-6 and J usage is TRBJ1-2, with unresolved D. This CDR3 region has 13 residues. Per the germline V gene, CDR1 is MNHNY and CDR2 is SVGAGI (reference sequence). V lost 3 bases to trimming and J lost 5 bases, with 10 bases between them.